The T cell receptor beta chain described here comes from a study of response to subunit inactivated influenza vaccine. Study conclusions and caveats: Only a handful of new T cells, the authors suggested, are recruited with each seasonal influenza vaccination.

In germline, CDR1 is LGHDT, CDR2 YNNKEL (reference sequence). The CDR3 runs 11 residues. V was shortened by 2 bases and J by 3 bases, with 2 bases between the two germline ends. TCRdb used MiXCR to reprocess the RT-PCR reads, holding one entry per CDR3 protein. The sample lists 450,000 to 550,000 distinct CDR3 sequences, approximately 24% occurring once. A few counts support this clonotype. The antigen remains undetermined. Being one base from a much bigger clone, this may be a read error. The source was CD4+ T cells sorted from PBMCs, collected roughly 5 days after vaccination. The TCR comes from a man between 50 and 59 years old who received an inactivated influenza vaccine. The genes are TRBV3-1 and TRBJ2-7; D gene ambiguous. CDR3 protein: CASSQIYEQYF. The CDR3 coding sequence is TGTGCCAGCAGCCAAATCTACGAGCAGTACTTC.